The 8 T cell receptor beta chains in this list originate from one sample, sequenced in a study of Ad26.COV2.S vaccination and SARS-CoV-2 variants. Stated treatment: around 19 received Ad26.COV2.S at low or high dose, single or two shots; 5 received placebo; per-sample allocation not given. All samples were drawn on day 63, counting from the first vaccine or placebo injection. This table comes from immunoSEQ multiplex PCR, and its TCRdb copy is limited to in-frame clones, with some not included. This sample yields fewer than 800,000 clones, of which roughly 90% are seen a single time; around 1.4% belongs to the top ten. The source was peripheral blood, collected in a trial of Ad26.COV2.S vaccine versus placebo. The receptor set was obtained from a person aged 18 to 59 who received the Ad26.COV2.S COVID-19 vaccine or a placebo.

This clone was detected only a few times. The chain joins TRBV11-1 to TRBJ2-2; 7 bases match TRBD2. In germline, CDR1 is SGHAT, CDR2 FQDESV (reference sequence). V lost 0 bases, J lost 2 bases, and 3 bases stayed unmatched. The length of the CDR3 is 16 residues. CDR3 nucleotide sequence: TGTGCCAGCAGCTTAGCTCTAGCGGTTAACACCGGGGAGCTGTTTTTT. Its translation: CASSLALAVNTGELFF.

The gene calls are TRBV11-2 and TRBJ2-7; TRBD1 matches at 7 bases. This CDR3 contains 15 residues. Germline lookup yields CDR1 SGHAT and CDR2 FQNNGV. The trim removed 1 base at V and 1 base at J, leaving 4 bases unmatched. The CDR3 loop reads CASSLGNRGSYEQYF. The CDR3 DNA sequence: TGTGCCAGCAGCTTAGGTAACAGGGGATCCTACGAGCAGTACTTC.

CDR3 DNA: TGTGCCAGCAGTTACATGGGGGGCTACACCTTC. Protein sequence: CASSYMGGYTF. This chain uses TRBV6-5 with TRBJ1-2; D uncertain. Germline CDR1 and CDR2: MNHEY and SVGAGI. Trimming left V 2 bases short and J 8 bases short, with 6 bases between. The CDR3 spans 11 residues.

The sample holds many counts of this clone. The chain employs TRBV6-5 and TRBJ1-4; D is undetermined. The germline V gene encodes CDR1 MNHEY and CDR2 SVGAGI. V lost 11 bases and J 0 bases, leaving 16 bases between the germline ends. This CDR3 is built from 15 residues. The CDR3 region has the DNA TGTGCCTCTCAAAGGTCCCAGACAACTAATGAAAAACTGTTTTTT. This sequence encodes CASQRSQTTNEKLFF.

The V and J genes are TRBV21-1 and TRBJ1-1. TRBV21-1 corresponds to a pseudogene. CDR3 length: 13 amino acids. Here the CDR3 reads CASSKAGGTEAFF. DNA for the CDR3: TGTGCCAGCAGCAAAGCAGGGGGGACTGAAGCTTTCTTT.

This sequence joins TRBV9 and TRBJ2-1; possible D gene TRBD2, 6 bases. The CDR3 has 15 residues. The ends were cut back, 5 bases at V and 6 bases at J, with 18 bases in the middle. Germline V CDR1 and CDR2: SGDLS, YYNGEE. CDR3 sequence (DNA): TGTGCCAGCAGTCAAATCTCCGGGAGTTTCAATGAGCAGTTCTTC. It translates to CASSQISGSFNEQFF.

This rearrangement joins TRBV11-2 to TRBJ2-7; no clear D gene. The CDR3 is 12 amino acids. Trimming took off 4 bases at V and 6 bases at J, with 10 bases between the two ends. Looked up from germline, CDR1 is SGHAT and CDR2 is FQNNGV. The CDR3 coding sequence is TGTGCCAGCAGCTGGGGTTCGTCCGAGCAGTACTTC. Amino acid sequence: CASSWGSSEQYF.

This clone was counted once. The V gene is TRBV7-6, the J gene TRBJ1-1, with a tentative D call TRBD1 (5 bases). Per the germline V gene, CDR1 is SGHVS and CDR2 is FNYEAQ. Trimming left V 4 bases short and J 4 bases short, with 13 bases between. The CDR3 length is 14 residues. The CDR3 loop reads CASSSTPGITEAFF. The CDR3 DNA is TGTGCCAGCAGCTCGACCCCAGGGATCACTGAAGCTTTCTTT.